Each of the 7 T cell receptor beta chains below was sequenced from the same sample in a study of CD8 T cells in ankylosing spondylitis. Each CDR3 protein is one row after TCRdb ran MiXCR on the 5' RACE reads. Here the sample spans 220,000 or so distinct CDR3 sequences, more than 9% being singletons. The sequencing sample was made of blood, either unsorted or a sorted T cell fraction (not recorded which). These receptors were collected from a male donor with ankylosing spondylitis or in good health (not recorded which).

This clonotype was observed many times. The chain has TRBV10-3 and TRBJ1-3; possibly TRBD1 for D (6 bases). The germline CDR1 and CDR2 sequences are ENHRY and SYGVKD. V was shortened by 8 bases and J by 0 bases, with 8 bases between the two germline ends. This CDR3 spans 13 amino acids. For the CDR3, the DNA is TGTGCCATCTGCAGGGGCTCTGGAAACACCATATATTTT. It is translated as CAICRGSGNTIYF.

The chain has TRBV15 and TRBJ2-2; D is unresolved. This CDR3 is 14 amino acids long. The V end lost 6 bases, the J end lost 0 bases, and 8 bases lay between the germline ends. Germline CDR1 LNHNV, CDR2 YYDKDF (reference sequence). CDR3 protein: CATRQTPNTGELFF. CDR3 nucleotide sequence: TGTGCCACCAGACAGACTCCGAACACCGGGGAGCTGTTTTTT.

There are many counts of this clonotype. This chain uses TRBV5-1 with TRBJ2-7, with 7 nucleotides matching TRBD2. V shed 0 bases and J 7 bases; nucleotides not matched to a gene: 4. CDR1 and CDR2 from the germline V gene are SGHRS and YFSETQ. The CDR3 length is 13 residues. The CDR3 DNA is TGCGCCAGCAGCTTGGCGGGGGGACGAGAGCAGTACTTC. It codes for CASSLAGGREQYF.

Ten or more counts support this clonotype. V gene TRBV6-5 combines with J gene TRBJ2-3, with 8 bases identical to TRBD2. Unmatched junction bases numbered 8, after V lost 4 bases and J lost 2 bases. The CDR3 is 16 residues long. Per the germline V gene, CDR1 is MNHEY and CDR2 is SVGAGI. CDR3 protein: CASSSRTSLITDTQYF. The CDR3, as DNA: TGTGCCAGCAGTTCCAGGACTAGCCTAATCACAGATACGCAGTATTTT.

This clonotype was picked up many times. The chain is built from TRBV7-2 and TRBJ2-2; unclear D gene. Germline CDR1 and CDR2: SGHTA and FQGNSA. CDR3 length: 17 amino acids. V was pared by 5 bases and J by 6 bases, with 22 bases between. In DNA, the CDR3 is TGTGCCAGCAGCCTCCCCGATGGGGTTATAGGTGCCGGGGAGCTGTTTTTT. It encodes CASSLPDGVIGAGELFF. Together with reference TRBV7-2 and TRBJ2-2, the CDR3 gives the full variable domain: GAGVSQSPSNKVTEKGKDVELRCDPISGHTALYWYRQSLGQGLEFLIYFQGNSAPDKSGLPSDRFSAERTGGSVSTLTIQRTQQEDSAVYLCASSLPDGVIGAGELFFGEGSRLTVL.

This clonotype was seen many times. The chain couples TRBV3-1 to TRBJ2-1, with D hard to call. The CDR3 sequence is 11 residues long. Germline V gene sequence: CDR1 LGHDT, CDR2 YNNKEL (reference sequence). V was trimmed by 3 bases and J by 10 bases, leaving 7 bases between them. The CDR3 here is CASSQEREQFF. CDR3 DNA sequence: TGTGCCAGCAGCCAGGAGAGAGAGCAGTTCTTC.

This clonotype was counted ten times or more. V usage is TRBV5-1 and J usage is TRBJ1-3, with D unclear. This CDR3 region has 15 residues. Germline V gene data show CDR1 as SGHRS and CDR2 as YFSETQ. With 0 bases removed from V and 4 bases from J, the gap between germline ends came to 11 bases. This chain's CDR3 is CASSLEALNGNTIYF. In DNA, the CDR3 is TGCGCCAGCAGCTTGGAAGCATTGAACGGAAACACCATATATTTT.